The 8 T cell receptor beta chains below all came from one sample that was sequenced in a study of cytomegalovirus exposure and HLA in healthy donors. Primers: 60 Vbeta forward and 13 Jbeta reverse. The table came from immunoSEQ multiplex PCR; TCRdb's copy has only in-frame clones and leaves some out. The data contain some 96,000 clones, roughly three quarters of them seen just once; the ten biggest clones take up roughly 19%. The sequencing input was PBMCs. These receptors were collected from a woman in her fifties or sixties in good health and CMV-seropositive.

The chain joins TRBV15 to TRBJ2-5; D not resolved. The CDR3 contains 15 residues. Trimming took 0 bases from V and 5 from J, leaving 13 bases between them. Germline CDR1 and CDR2: LNHNV and YYDKDF (reference sequence). CDR3 bases: TGTGCCACCAGCAGAGATTACAGATCCCGGGAGACCCAGTACTTC. Its translation is CATSRDYRSRETQYF.

As DNA, the CDR3 is TGTGCCAGCAGCTTAGGACTAGCGGGAGGCAATGAGCAGTTCTTC. Translation gives CASSLGLAGGNEQFF. V gene TRBV11-1 combines with J gene TRBJ2-1; 13 positions match TRBD2. The CDR3 covers 15 residues. The V gene end was trimmed by 1 base and the J gene end by 6 bases; junction bases not matched to a gene: 0. The germline V gene encodes CDR1 SGHAT and CDR2 FQDESV (reference sequence). The full variable domain, rest sourced from reference TRBV11-1 and TRBJ2-1, is EAEVAQSPRYKITEKSQAVAFWCDPISGHATLYWYRQILGQGPELLVQFQDESVVDDSQLPKDRFSAERLKGVDSTLKIQPAELGDSAMYLCASSLGLAGGNEQFFGPGTRLTVL.

This clone has only a few counts. The chain has TRBV4-1 and TRBJ1-1; unclear D gene. Germline assignment: CDR1 MGHRA and CDR2 YSYEKL. V lost 1 base and J lost 3, with 12 bases in between. The CDR3 is 15 residues long. The CDR3 spells CASSQVAPGDTEAFF. For the CDR3, the DNA is TGCGCCAGCAGCCAAGTAGCACCCGGAGACACTGAAGCTTTCTTT.

The chain couples TRBV18 to TRBJ2-7; 8 bases match TRBD2. Germline values: CDR1 KGHSH, CDR2 LQKENI. The CDR3 covers 14 residues. Trimming removed 3 bases from V and 5 bases from J; junction bases left unmatched: 6. CDR3 nucleotides: TGTGCCAGCTCACCCGGGACTAGTTCCAACGAGCAGTACTTC. This translates into CASSPGTSSNEQYF.

The chain recombines TRBV5-8 with TRBJ2-1; TRBD2 might be the D (5 bases). Trimming stripped 0 bases from V and 9 bases from J, with 16 bases between. Germline CDR1 is SGHTS and CDR2 is YDEGEE. This CDR3 is 15 amino acids long. CDR3 region: CASSLVRGVVGEQFF. The CDR3 DNA follows: TGTGCCAGCAGCTTGGTTCGGGGTGTGGTGGGTGAGCAGTTCTTC. Filled out from reference TRBV5-8 and TRBJ2-1, the complete variable domain reads EAGVTQSPTHLIKTRGQQATLRCSPISGHTSVYWYQQALGLGLQFLLWYDEGEERNRGNFPPRFSGRQFPNYSSELNVNALELEDSALYLCASSLVRGVVGEQFFGPGTRLTVL.

The V call is TRBV27, the J call TRBJ2-5; 11 bases map to TRBD2. Unmatched junction bases numbered 6, after V lost 3 bases and J lost 6 bases. CDR1 and CDR2 from the germline V gene are MNHEY and SMNVEV (reference sequence). There are 15 residues in the CDR3. CDR3 in amino acids: CASSFGTSGGKTQYF. The CDR3 coding sequence is TGTGCCAGCAGTTTCGGAACTAGCGGGGGAAAGACCCAGTACTTC.

This clone was observed a few times. In DNA, the CDR3 is TGTGCCAGCAAGGTAGGGGCGGGCAATCAGCCCCAGCATTTT. Translation: CASKVGAGNQPQHF. The chain combines TRBV6-1 with TRBJ1-5; D is perhaps TRBD1 (5 bases). Germline CDR1 is MNHNS and CDR2 is SASEGT. Trimming took 7 bases from V and 2 from J, leaving 12 bases between them. This CDR3 has 14 residues.

The chain combines TRBV6-1 with TRBJ2-5; D might be TRBD2 (5 bases). Germline V gene lookup returns CDR1 MNHNS and CDR2 SASEGT. The CDR3 extends over 14 amino acids. The germline V and J ends were trimmed by 2 bases and 2 bases, with 9 bases remaining between them. This chain's CDR3 is CASSETQRQETQYF. CDR3 coding DNA: TGTGCCAGCAGTGAAACCCAGCGGCAAGAGACCCAGTACTTC.